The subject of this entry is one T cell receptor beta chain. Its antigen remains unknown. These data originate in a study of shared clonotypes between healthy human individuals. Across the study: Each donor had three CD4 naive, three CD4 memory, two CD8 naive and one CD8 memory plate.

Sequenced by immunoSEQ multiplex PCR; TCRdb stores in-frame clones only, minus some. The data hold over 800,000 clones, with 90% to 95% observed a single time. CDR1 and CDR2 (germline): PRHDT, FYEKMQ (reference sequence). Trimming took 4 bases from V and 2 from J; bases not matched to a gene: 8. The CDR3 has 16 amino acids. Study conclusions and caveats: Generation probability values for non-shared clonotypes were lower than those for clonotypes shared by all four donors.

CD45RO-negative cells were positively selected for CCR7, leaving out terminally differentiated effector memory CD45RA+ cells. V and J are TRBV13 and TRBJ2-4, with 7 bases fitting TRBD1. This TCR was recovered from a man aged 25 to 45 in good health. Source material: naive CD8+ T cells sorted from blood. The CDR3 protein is CASSSWDSRPKNIQYF. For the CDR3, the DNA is TGTGCCAGCAGCTCCTGGGACAGCCGTCCCAAAAACATTCAGTACTTC.